This TCR beta chain comes out of a study of blood T cell repertoires in COVID-19. Study summary: Material from acute and convalescent COVID-19 was sourced from the United States, Italy and Spain. PBMCs, B-cell-depleted T cells, or T cells were the source of the cDNA or gDNA that made up the material.

Germline assignment: CDR1 MNHNY and CDR2 SVGAGI (reference sequence). This CDR3 has 14 amino acids. Losses at the gene ends were 4 bases for V and 7 bases for J; bases not matched to a gene: 7. Under the authors' procedure: Reference gene primer amplification gave estimated nucleated cell counts. Repertoires were generated with immunoSEQ multiplex PCR, while TCRdb's copy carries only in-frame clones and drops some. V, J and clone size are taken as reported in that table, and D and trimming were inferred from the DNA itself. The repertoire has 280,000 or so clones, approximately 83% of them found once; the top ten carry about 14%.

This receptor was taken from a human donor in a cohort sampled during active COVID-19. The rearrangement joins TRBV6-6 to TRBJ1-2; 9 bases fit TRBD1. Sequencing was done on a sample of peripheral blood. The CDR3 reads CASSLPGQGIGYTF. In nucleotides, the CDR3 is TGTGCCAGCAGTTTACCGGGACAGGGAATTGGCTACACCTTC.